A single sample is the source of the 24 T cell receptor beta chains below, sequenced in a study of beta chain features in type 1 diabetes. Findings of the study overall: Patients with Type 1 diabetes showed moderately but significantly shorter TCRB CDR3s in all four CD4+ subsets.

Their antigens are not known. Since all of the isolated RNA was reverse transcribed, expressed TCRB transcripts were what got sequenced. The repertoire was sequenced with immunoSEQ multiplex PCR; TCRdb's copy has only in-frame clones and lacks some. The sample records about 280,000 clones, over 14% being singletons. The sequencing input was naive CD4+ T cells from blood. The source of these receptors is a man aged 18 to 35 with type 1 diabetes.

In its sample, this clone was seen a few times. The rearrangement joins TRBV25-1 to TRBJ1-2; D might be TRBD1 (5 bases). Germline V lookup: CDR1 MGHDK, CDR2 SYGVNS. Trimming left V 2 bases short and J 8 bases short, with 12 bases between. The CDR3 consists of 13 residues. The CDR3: CASSERQGWGYTF. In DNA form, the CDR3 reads TGTGCCAGCAGTGAACGGCAGGGTTGGGGCTACACCTTC.

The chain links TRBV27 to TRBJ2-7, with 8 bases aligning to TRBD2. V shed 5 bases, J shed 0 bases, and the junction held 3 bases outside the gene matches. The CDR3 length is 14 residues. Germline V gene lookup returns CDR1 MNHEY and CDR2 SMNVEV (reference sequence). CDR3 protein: CASSVAGSSYEQYF. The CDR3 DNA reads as TGTGCCAGCAGTGTAGCGGGAAGCTCCTACGAGCAGTACTTC.

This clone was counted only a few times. Written as DNA, the CDR3 is TGCAGCGTTCGAACGGGAAACTATGGCTACACCTTC. This sequence encodes CSVRTGNYGYTF. The J gene is TRBJ1-2, the V gene TRBV29-1; D ambiguous. The CDR3 is made up of 12 amino acids. V lost 5 bases, J lost 2 bases, and 9 bases lay in between. Germline CDR1 SQVTM, CDR2 ANQGSEA.

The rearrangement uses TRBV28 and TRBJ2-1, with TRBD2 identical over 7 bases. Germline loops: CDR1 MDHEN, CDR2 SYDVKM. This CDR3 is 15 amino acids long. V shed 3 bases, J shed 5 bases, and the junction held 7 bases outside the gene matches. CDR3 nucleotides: TGTGCCAGCAGTTTGATGGCGGGAGTCAACAATGAGCAGTTCTTC. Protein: CASSLMAGVNNEQFF.

CDR3 protein: CASSQENRGLETQYF. The CDR3 DNA reads as TGCGCCAGCAGCCAAGAGAACAGGGGACTGGAGACCCAGTACTTC. The chain uses TRBV4-3 and TRBJ2-5; possibly TRBD1 for D (7 bases). In germline, CDR1 is LGHNA, CDR2 YSLEER. The V end was cut by 0 bases, the J end by 5 bases, with 13 bases between. The CDR3 is 15 residues long.

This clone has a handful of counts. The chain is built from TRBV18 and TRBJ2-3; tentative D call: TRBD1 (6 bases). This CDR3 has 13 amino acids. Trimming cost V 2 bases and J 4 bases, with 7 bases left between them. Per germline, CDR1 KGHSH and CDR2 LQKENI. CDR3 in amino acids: CASSPSGADTQYF. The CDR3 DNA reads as TGTGCCAGCTCACCATCAGGGGCAGATACGCAGTATTTT. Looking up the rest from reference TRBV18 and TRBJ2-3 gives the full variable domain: NAGVMQNPRHLVRRRGQEARLRCSPMKGHSHVYWYRQLPEEGLKFMVYLQKENIIDESGMPKERFSAEFPKEGPSILRIQQVVRGDSAAYFCASSPSGADTQYFGPGTRLTVL.

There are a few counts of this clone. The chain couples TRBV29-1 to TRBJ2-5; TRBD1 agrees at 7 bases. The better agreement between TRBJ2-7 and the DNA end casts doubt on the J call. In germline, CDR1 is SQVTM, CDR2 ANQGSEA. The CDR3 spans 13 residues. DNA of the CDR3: TGCAGCGTTTCCGGGACAGTGCTCTACGAGCAGTACTTC. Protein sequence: CSVSGTVLYEQYF.

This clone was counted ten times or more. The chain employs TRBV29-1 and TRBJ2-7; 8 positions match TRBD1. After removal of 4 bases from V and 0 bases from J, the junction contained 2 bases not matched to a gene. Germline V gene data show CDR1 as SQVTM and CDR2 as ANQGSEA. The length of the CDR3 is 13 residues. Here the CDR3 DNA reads TGCAGCGTTGCGACAGGGGACTCCTACGAGCAGTACTTC. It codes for CSVATGDSYEQYF.

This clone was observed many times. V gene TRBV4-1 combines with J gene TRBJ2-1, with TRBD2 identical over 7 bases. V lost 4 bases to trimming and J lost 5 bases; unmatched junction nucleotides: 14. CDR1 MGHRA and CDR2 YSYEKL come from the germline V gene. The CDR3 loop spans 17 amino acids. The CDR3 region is CASSPRVIRTSNNEQFF. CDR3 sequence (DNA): TGCGCCAGCAGCCCAAGAGTCATCAGGACTAGTAACAATGAGCAGTTCTTC.

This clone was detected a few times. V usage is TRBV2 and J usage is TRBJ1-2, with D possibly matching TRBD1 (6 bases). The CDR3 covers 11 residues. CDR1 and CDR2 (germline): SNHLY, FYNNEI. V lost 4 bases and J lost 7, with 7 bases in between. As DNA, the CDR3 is TGTGCCAGCAGTGTGACAGGTGGCTACACCTTC. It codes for CASSVTGGYTF.

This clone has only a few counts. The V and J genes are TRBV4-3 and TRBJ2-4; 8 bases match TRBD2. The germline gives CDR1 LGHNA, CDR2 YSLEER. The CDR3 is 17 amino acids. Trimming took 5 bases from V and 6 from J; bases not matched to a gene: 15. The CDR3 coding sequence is TGCGCCAGCAGCTTACAGGCCGGGGGGGCCGGGGGAAACATTCAGTACTTC. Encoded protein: CASSLQAGGAGGNIQYF.

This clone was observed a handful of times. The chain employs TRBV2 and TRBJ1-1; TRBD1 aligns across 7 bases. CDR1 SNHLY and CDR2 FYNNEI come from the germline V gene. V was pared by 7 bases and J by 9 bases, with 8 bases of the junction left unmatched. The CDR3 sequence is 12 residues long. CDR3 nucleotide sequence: TGTGCCAGCAATCCCTCAGGGGGTCAAGCTTTCTTT. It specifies CASNPSGGQAFF.

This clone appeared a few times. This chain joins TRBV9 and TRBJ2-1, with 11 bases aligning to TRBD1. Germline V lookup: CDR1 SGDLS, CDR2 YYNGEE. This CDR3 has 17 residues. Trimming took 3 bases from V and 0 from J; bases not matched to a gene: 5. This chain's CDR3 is CASSERTGGRSYNEQFF. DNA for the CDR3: TGTGCCAGCAGCGAGCGGACAGGGGGCCGCTCCTACAATGAGCAGTTCTTC.

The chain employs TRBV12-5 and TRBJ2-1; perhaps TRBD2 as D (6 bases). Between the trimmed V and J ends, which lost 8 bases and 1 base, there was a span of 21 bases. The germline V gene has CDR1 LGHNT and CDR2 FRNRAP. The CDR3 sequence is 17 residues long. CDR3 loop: CASSPSLTGVSYNEQFF. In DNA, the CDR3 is TGTGCTAGTTCGCCGTCTCTGACGGGGGTATCCTACAATGAGCAGTTCTTC.

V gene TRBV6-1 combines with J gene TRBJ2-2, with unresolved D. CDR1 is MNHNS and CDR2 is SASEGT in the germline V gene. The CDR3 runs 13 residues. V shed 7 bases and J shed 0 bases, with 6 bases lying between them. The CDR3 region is CASMRTNTGELFF. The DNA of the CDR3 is TGTGCCAGCATGAGAACGAACACCGGGGAGCTGTTTTTT.

The CDR3 protein is CASSFTSGGTDTQYF. The CDR3 nucleotides are TGTGCCAGCAGCTTCACTAGCGGGGGGACAGATACGCAGTATTTT. The J gene is TRBJ2-3, the V gene TRBV7-6; 12 nucleotides line up with TRBD2. Germline trimming cut 3 bases from V and 3 bases from J; bases unmatched to any gene: 1. This CDR3 has 15 residues. The V gene's germline CDR1 is SGHVS and CDR2 FNYEAQ.

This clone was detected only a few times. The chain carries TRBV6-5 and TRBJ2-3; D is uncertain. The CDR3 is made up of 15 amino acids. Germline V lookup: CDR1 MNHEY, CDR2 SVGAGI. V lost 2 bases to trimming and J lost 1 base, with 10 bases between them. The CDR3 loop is CASSYLGFGTDTQYF. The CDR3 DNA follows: TGTGCCAGCAGTTACCTCGGGTTCGGCACAGATACGCAGTATTTT.

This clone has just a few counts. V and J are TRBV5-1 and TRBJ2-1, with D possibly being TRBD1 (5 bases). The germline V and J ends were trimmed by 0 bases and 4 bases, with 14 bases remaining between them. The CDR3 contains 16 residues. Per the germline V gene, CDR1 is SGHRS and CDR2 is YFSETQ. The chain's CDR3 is CASSLGAGHGYNEQFF. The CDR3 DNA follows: TGCGCCAGCAGCTTGGGAGCAGGGCATGGGTACAATGAGCAGTTCTTC. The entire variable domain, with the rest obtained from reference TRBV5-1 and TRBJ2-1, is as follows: KAGVTQTPRYLIKTRGQQVTLSCSPISGHRSVSWYQQTPGQGLQFLFEYFSETQRNKGNFPGRFSGRQFSNSRSEMNVSTLELGDSALYLCASSLGAGHGYNEQFFGPGTRLTVL.

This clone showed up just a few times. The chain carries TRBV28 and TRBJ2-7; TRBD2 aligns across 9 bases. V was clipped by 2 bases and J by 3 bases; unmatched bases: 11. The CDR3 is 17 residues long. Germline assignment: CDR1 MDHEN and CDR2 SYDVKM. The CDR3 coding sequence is TGTGCCAGCAGTTTAGTCCGCGCCAGCGGGAGGTACTACGAGCAGTACTTC. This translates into CASSLVRASGRYYEQYF.

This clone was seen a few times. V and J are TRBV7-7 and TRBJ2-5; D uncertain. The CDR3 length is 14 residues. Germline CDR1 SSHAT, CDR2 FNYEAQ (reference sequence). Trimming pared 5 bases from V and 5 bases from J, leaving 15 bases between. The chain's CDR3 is CASSHRGSAETQYF. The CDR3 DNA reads TGTGCCAGCAGCCACCGCGGCAGCGCCGAGACCCAGTACTTC.

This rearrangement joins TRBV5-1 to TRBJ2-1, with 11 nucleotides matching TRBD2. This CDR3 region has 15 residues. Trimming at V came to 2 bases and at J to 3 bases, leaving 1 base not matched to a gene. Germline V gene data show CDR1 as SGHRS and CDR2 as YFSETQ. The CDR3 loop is CASSFGTSGYNEQFF. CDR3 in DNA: TGCGCCAGCAGCTTCGGGACTAGCGGCTACAATGAGCAGTTCTTC.

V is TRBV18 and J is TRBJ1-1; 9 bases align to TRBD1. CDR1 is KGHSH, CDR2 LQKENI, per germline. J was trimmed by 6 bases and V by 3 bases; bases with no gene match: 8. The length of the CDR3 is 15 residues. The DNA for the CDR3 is TGTGCCAGCTCACCCGGGACAGGGAGAGGGGCTGAAGCTTTCTTT. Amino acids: CASSPGTGRGAEAFF.

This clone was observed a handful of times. In DNA, the CDR3 is TGTGCTAGTGGCTACTACAATGAGCAGTTCTTC. It translates to CASGYYNEQFF. J is TRBJ2-1 and V is TRBV12-5, with D unclear. Germline V gene lookup returns CDR1 LGHNT and CDR2 FRNRAP. The CDR3 spans 11 residues. Trimming pared 6 bases from V and 3 bases from J, leaving 3 bases between.

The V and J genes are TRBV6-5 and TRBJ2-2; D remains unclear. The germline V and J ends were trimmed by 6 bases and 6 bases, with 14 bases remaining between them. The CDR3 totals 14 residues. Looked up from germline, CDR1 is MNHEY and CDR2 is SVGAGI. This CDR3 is CASSPPTFPGELFF. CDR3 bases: TGTGCCAGCAGCCCACCAACTTTTCCCGGGGAGCTGTTTTTT.